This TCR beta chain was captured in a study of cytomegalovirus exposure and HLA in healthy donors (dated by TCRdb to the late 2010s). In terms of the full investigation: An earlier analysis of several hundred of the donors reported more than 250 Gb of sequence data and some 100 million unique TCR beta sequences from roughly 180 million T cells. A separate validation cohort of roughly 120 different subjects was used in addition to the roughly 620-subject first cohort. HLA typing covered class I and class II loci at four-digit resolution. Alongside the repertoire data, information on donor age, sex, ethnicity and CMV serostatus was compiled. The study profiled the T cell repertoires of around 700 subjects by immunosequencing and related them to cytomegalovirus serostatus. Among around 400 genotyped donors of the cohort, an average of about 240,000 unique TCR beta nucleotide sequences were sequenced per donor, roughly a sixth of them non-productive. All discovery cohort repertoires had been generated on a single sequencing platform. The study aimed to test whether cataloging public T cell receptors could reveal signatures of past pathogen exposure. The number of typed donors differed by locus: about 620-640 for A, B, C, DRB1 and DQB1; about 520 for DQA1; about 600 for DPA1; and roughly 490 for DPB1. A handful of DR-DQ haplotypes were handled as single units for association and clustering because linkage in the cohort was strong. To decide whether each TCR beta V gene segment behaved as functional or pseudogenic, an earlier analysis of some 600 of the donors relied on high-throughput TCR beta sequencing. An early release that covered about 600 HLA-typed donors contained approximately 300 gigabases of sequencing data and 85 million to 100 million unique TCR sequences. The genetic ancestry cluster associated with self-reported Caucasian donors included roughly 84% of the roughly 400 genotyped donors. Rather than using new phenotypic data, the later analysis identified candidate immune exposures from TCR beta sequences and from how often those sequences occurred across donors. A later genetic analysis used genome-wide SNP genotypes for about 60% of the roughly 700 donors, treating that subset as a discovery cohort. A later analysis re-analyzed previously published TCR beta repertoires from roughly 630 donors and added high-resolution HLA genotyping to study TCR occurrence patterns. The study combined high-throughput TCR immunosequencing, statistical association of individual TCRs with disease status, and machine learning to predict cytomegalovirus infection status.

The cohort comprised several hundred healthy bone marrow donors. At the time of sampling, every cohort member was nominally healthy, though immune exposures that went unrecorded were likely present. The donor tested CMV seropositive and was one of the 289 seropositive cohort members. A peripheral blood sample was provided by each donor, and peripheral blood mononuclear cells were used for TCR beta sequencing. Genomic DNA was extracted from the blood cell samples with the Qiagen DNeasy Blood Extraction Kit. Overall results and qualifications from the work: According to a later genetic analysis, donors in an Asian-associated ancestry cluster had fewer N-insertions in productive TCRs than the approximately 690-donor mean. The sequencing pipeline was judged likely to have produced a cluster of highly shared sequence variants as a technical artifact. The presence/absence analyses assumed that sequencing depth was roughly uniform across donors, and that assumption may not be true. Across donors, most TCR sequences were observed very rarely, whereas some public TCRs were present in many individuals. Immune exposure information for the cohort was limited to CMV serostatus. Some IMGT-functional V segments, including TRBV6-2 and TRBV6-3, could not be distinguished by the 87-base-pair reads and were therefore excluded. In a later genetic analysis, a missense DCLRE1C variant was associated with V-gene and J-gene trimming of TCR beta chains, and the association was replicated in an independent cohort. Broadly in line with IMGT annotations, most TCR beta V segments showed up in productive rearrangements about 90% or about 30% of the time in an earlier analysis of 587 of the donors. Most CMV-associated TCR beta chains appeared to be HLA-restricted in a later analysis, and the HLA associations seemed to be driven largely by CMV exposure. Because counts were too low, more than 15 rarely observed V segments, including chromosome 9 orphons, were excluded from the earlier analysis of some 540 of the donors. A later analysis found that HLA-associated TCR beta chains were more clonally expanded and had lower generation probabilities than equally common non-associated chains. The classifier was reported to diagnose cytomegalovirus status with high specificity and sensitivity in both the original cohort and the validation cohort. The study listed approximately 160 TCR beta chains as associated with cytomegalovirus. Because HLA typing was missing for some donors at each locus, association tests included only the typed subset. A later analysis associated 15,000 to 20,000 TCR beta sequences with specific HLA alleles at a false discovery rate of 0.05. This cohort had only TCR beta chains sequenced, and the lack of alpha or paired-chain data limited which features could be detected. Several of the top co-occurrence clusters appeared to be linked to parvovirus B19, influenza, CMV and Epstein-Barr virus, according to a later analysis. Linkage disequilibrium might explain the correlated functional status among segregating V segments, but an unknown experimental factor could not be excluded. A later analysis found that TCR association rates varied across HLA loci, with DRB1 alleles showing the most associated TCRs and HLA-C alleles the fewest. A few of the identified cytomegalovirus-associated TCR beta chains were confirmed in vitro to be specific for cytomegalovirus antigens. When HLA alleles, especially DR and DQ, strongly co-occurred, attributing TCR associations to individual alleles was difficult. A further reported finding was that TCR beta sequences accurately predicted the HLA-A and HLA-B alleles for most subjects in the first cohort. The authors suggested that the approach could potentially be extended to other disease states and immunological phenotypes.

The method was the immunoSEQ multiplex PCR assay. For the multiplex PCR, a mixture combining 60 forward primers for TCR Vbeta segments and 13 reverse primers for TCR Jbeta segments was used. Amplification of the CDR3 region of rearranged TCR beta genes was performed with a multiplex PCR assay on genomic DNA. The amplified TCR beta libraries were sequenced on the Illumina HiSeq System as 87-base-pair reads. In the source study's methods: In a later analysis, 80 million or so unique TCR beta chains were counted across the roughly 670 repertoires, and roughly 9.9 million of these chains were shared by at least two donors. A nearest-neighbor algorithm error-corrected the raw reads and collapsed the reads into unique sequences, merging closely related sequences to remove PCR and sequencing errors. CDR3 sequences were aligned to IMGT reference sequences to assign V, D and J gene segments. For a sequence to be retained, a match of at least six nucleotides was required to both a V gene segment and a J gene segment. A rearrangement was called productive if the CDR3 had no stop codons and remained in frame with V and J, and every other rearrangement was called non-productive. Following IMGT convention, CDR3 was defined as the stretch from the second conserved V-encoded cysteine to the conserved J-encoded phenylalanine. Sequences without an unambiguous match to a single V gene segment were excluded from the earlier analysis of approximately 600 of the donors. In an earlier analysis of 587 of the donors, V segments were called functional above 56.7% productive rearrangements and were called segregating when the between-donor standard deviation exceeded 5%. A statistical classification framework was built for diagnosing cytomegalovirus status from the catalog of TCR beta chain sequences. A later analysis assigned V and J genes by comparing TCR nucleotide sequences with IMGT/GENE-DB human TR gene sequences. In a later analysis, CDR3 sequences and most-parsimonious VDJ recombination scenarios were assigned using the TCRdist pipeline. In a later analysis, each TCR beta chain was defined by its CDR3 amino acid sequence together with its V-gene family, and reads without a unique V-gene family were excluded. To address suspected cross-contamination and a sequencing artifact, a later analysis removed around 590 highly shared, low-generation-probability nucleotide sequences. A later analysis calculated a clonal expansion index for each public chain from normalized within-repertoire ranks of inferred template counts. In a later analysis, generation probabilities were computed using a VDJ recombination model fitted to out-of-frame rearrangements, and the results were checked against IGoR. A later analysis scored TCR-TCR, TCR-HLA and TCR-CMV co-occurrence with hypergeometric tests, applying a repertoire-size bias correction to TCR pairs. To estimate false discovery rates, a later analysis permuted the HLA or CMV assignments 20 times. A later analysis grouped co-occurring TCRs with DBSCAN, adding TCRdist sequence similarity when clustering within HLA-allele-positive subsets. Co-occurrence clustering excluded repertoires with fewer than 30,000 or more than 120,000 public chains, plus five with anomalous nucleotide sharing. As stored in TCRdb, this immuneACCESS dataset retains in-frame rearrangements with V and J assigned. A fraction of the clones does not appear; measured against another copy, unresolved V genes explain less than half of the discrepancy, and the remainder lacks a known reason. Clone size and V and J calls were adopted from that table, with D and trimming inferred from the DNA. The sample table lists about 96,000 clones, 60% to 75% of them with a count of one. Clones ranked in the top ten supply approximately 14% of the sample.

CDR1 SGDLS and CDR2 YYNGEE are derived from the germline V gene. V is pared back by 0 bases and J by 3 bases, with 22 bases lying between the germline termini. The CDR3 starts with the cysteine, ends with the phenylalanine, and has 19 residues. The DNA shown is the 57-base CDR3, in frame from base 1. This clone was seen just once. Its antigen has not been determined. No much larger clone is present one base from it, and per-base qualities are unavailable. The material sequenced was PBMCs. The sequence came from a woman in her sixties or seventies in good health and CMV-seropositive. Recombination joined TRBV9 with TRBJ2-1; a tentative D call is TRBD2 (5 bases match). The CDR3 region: CASSVEGRRWEIRYNEQFF. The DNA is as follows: TGTGCCAGCAGCGTAGAAGGGCGTCGGTGGGAGATCCGCTACAATGAGCAGTTCTTC.